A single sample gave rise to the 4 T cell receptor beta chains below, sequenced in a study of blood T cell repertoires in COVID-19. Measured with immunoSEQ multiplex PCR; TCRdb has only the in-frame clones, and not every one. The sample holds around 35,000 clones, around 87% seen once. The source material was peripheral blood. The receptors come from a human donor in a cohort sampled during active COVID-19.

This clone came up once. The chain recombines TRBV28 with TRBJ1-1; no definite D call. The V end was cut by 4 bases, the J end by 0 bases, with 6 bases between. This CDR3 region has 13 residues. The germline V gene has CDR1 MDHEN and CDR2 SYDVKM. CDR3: CASSSPLNTEAFF. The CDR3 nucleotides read TGTGCCAGCAGTTCTCCCTTGAACACTGAAGCTTTCTTT.

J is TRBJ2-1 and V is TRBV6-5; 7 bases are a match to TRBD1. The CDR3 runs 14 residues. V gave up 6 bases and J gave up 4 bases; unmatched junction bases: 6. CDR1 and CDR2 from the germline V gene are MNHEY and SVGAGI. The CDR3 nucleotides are TGTGCCAGCAGAAAACAGGGGCCTTACAATGAGCAGTTCTTC. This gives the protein CASRKQGPYNEQFF.

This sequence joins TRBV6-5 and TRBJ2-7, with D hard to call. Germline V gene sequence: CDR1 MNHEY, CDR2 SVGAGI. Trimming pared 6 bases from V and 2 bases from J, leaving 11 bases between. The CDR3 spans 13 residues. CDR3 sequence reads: CASRGRRTYEQYF. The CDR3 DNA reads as TGTGCCAGCAGGGGCCGGCGAACCTACGAGCAGTACTTC.

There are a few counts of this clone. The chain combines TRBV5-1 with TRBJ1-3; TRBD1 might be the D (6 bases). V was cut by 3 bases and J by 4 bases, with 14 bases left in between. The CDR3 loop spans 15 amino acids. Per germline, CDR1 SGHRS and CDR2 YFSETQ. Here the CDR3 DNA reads TGCGCCAGCAGCTCTGGACAGAGAACAGGAAACACCATATATTTT. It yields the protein CASSSGQRTGNTIYF.